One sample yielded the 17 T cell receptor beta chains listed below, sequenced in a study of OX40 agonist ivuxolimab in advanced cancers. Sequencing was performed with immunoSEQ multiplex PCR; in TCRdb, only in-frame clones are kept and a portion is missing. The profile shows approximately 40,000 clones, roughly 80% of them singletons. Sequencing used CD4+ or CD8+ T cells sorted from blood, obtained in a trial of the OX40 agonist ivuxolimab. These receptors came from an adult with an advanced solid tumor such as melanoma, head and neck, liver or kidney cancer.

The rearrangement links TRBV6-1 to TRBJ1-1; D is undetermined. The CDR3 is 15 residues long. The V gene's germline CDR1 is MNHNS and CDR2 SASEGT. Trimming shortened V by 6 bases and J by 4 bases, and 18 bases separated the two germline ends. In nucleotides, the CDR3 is TGTGCCAGCAGCTTCCCCGGGCGCGGAGGCACTGAAGCTTTCTTT. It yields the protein CASSFPGRGGTEAFF.

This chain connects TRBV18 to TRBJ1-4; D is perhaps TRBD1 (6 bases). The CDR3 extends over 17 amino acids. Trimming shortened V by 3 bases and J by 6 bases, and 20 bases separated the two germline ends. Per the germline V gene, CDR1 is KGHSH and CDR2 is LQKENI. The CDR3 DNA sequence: TGTGCCAGCTCACCGGCTGTTGCTACAGGGTTGGATGAAAAACTGTTTTTT. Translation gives CASSPAVATGLDEKLFF.

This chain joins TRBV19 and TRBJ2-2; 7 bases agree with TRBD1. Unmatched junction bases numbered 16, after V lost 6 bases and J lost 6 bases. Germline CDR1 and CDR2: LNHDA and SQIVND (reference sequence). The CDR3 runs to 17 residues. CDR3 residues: CASRWIGGDSRPGELFF. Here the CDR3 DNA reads TGTGCCAGTAGGTGGATAGGGGGCGACTCAAGGCCCGGGGAGCTGTTTTTT. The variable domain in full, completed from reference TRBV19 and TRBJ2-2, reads DGGITQSPKYLFRKEGQNVTLSCEQNLNHDAMYWYRQDPGQGLRLIYYSQIVNDFQKGDIAEGYSVSREKKESFPLTVTSAQKNPTAFYLCASRWIGGDSRPGELFFGEGSRLTVL.

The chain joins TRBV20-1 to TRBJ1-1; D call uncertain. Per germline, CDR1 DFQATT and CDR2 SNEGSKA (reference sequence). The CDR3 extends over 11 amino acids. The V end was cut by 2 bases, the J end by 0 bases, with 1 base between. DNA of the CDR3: TGCAGTGCTAGACTGAACACTGAAGCTTTCTTT. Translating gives CSARLNTEAFF.

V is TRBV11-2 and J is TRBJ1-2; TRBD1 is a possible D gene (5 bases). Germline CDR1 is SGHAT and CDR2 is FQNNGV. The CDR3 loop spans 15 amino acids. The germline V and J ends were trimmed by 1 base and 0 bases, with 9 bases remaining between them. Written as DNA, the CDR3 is TGTGCCAGCAGCTTAGGTCAGGGAGCTAACTATGGCTACACCTTC. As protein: CASSLGQGANYGYTF.

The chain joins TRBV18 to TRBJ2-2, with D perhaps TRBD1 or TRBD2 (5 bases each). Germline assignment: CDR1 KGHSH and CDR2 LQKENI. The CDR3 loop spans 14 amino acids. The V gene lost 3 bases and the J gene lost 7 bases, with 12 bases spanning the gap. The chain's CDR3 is CASSPSRAGGELFF. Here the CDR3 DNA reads TGTGCCAGCTCACCGAGCAGGGCGGGCGGGGAGCTGTTTTTT.

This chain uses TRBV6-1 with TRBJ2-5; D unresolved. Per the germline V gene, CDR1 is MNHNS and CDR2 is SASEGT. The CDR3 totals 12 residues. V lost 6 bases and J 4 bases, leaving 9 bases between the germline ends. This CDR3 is CASSQTRETQYF. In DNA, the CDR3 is TGTGCCAGCAGCCAGACCCGAGAGACCCAGTACTTC.

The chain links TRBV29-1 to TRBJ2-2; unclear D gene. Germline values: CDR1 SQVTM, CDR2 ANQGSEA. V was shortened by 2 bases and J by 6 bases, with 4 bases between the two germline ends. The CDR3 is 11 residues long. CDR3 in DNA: TGCAGCGTTGAAACCCCCGGGGAGCTGTTTTTT. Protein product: CSVETPGELFF.

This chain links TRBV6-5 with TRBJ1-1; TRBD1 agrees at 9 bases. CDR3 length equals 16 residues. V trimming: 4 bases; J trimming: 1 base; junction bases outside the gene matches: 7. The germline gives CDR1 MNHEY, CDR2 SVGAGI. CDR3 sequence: CASSFLQGAGNTEAFF. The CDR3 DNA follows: TGTGCCAGCAGTTTCTTACAGGGGGCCGGGAACACTGAAGCTTTCTTT.

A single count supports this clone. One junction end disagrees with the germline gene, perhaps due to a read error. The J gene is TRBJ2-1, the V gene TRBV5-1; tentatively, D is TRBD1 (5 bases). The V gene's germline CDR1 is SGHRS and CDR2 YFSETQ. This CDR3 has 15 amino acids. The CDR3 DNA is TGCGCCAACAGCACCTCGACAGTCTCCTACAATGAGCAGTTCTTC. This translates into CANSTSTVSYNEQFF.

CDR3 in DNA: TGCGCCAGCAGCTTACGCCTAGCGACCGCAATCAACTCCTACGAGCAGTACTTC. It specifies CASSLRLATAINSYEQYF. J is TRBJ2-5 and V is TRBV5-1; possibly TRBD2 for D (6 bases). The J call may be incorrect, as the DNA end agrees better with TRBJ2-7. The germline gives CDR1 SGHRS, CDR2 YFSETQ. CDR3 length: 18 residues.

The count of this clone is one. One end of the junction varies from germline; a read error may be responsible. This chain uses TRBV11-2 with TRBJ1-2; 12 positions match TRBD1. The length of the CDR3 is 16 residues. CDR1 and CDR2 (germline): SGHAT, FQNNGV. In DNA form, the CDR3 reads TGTGCCGGCAGCCGGGACAGGGGGCCGGTGGGCTATGGCTACACCTTC. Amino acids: CAGSRDRGPVGYGYTF. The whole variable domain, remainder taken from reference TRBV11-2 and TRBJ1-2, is EAGVAQSPRYKIIEKRQSVAFWCNPISGHATLYWYQQILGQGPKLLIQFQNNGVVDDSQLPKDRFSAERLKGVDSTLKIQPAKLEDSAVYLCAGSRDRGPVGYGYTFGSGTRLTVV.

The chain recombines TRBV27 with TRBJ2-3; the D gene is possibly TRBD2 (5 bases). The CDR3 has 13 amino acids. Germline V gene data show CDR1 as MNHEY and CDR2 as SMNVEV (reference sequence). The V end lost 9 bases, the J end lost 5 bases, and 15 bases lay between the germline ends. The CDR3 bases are TGTGCCAGTTCTTATGGGAGTGGAGATACGCAGTATTTT. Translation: CASSYGSGDTQYF.

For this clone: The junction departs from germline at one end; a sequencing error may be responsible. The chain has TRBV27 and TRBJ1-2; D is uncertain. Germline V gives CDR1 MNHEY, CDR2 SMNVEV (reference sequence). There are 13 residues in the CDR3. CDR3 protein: CASSLRLNHGYTF. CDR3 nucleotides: TGTGCCAGCAGTTTACGACTTAACCATGGCTACACCTTC.

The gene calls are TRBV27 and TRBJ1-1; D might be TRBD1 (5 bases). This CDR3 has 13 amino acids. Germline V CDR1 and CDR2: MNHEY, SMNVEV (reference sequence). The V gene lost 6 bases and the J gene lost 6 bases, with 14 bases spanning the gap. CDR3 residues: CASSLSTGAEAFF. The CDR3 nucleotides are TGTGCCAGCAGCCTAAGTACGGGGGCTGAAGCTTTCTTT.

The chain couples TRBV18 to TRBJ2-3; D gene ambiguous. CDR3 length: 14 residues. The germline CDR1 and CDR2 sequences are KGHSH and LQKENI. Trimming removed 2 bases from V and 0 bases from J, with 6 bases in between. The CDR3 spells CASSPTRSTDTQYF. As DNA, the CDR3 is TGTGCCAGCTCACCAACCAGAAGCACAGATACGCAGTATTTT.

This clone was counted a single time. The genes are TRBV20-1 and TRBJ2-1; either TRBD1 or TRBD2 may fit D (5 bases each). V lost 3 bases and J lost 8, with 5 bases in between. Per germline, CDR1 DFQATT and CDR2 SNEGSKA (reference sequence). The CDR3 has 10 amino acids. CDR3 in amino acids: CSARGDEQFF. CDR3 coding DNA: TGCAGTGCTAGGGGGGATGAGCAGTTCTTC.